The subject of this entry is one TCR beta chain. This entry is derived from a study of blood T cell repertoires in COVID-19. Study-level information: Acute and convalescent COVID-19 samples came from the United States, Italy and Spain. From T cells, B-cell-depleted T cells, or PBMCs came the material, which was cDNA or gDNA.

Methods used by the authors: Reference gene primer amplification yielded estimated nucleated cell counts. This table comes from immunoSEQ multiplex PCR, and its TCRdb copy is limited to in-frame clones, with some not included. V, J and clone size derive from that table, while D and trimming were established from the DNA sequence. Among around 130,000 clones listed, roughly 77% were seen once. The TCR sequence derives from a man in his sixties with active or convalescent COVID-19. The sample taken for sequencing was peripheral blood.

The CDR3 loop reads CASSLAGTGEGETQYF. CDR3 DNA: TGTGCCAGCAGCTTAGCTGGGACAGGGGAGGGGGAGACCCAGTACTTC. The chain recombines TRBV7-6 with TRBJ2-5; 10 bases fit TRBD1. Germline assignment: CDR1 SGHVS and CDR2 FNYEAQ. CDR3 length: 16 residues. The trim removed 0 bases at V and 5 bases at J, leaving 6 bases unmatched.